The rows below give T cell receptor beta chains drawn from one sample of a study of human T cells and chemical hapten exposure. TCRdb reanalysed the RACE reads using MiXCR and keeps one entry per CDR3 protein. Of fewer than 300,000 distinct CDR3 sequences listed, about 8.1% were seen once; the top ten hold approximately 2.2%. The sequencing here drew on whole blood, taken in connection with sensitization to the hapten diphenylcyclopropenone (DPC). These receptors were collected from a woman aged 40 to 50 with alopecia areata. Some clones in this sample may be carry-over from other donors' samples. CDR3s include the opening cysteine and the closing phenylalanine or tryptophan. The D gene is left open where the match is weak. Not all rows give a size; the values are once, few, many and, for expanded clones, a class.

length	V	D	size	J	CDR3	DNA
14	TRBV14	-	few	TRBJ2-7	CASSQGGIIYEQYF	TGTGCCAGCAGCCAGGGCGGGATTATCTACGAGCAGTACTTC
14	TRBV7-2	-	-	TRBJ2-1	CASALTGSYNEQFF	TGTGCCAGCGCTTTAACGGGAAGCTACAATGAGCAGTTCTTC
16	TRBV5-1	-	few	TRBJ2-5	CASSSNAGTPAETQYF	TGCGCCAGCAGCTCGAATGCCGGGACCCCGGCAGAGACCCAGTACTTC
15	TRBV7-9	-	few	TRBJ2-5	CASSLGWGSEETQYF	TGTGCCAGCAGCTTAGGGTGGGGTAGCGAGGAGACCCAGTACTTC
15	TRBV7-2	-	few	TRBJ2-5	CASSLFTGYQETQYF	TGTGCCAGCAGCTTGTTTACAGGGTACCAAGAGACCCAGTACTTC
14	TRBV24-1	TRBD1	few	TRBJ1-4	CATSDSGTDEKLFF	TGTGCCACCAGTGACTCCGGGACAGATGAAAAACTGTTTTTT
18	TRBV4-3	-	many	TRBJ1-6	CASSQDRQGISYNSPLHF	TGCGCCAGCAGCCAAGATCGGCAGGGGATATCCTATAATTCACCCCTCCACTTT
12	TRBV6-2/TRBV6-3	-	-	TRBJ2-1	CASRLSSAEQFF	TGTGCCAGCAGGCTGTCTAGCGCCGAGCAGTTCTTC
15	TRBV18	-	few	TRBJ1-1	CASSPRADMNTEAFF	TGTGCCAGCTCACCACGTGCAGACATGAACACTGAAGCTTTCTTT
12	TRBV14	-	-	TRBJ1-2	CASSSAGFGYTF	TGTGCCAGCAGCTCCGCCGGCTTTGGCTACACCTTC
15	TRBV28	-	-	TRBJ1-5	CASSLLGQGNQPQHF	TGTGCCAGCAGTTTATTGGGGCAGGGTAATCAGCCCCAGCATTTT
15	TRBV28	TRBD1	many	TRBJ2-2	CASSLTGGRPGELFF	TGTGCCAGCAGTTTGACAGGGGGTAGGCCCGGGGAGCTGTTTTTT
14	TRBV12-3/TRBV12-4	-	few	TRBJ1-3	CASSPIPSGNTIYF	TGTGCCAGCAGCCCAATACCCTCTGGAAACACCATATATTTT
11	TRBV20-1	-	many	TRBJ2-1	CSAPPYNEQFF	TGCAGTGCCCCACCATACAATGAGCAGTTCTTC
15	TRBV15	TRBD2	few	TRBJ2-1	CATSRASGVYNEQFF	TGTGCCACCAGCAGAGCTAGCGGGGTCTACAATGAGCAGTTCTTC
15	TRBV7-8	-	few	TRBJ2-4	CASSLGLGPGSIQYF	TGTGCCAGCAGCTTAGGTCTAGGGCCCGGGAGCATTCAGTACTTC
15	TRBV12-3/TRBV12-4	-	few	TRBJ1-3	CASSSARGSGNTIYF	TGTGCCAGCAGTTCTGCCCGGGGCTCTGGAAACACCATATATTTT
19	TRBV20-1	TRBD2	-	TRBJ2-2	CSARDRPGLAGVRAGELFF	TGCAGTGCTAGAGATAGACCCGGACTAGCGGGAGTTAGGGCCGGGGAGCTGTTTTTT
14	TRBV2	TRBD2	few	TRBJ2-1	CASSIRTSDNEQFF	TGTGCCAGCAGTATACGGACTAGCGACAATGAGCAGTTCTTC
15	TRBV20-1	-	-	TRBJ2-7	CSARDRSGQRIEQCF	TGCAGTGCTAGAGATAGGTCAGGTCAGCGGATCGAGCAGTGCTTC
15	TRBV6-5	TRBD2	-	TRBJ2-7	CASSHTSGSSYEQYF	TGTGCCAGCAGCCACACTAGCGGAAGCTCCTACGAGCAGTACTTC
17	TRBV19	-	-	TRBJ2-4	CASSRGVKTGAKNIQYF	TGTGCCAGTAGTAGGGGGGTCAAGACAGGAGCCAAAAACATTCAGTACTTC
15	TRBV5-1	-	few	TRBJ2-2	CASSLSSGRAGELFF	TGCGCCAGCAGCTTGTCCTCCGGTCGGGCCGGGGAGCTGTTTTTT
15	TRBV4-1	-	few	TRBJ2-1	CASSLLADSYNEQFF	TGCGCCAGCAGCCTTTTAGCGGACTCCTACAATGAGCAGTTCTTC